This T cell receptor beta chain was found in a study of shared clonotypes between healthy human individuals. General observations from the study: Naive subsets typically showed greater estimated richness than memory subsets.

Details on this clone: Its antigen is unidentified.

Assay: immunoSEQ multiplex PCR; the TCRdb copy retains only in-frame clones and omits some. The repertoire holds about 2.4 million clones, with around 94% as singletons. Germline V CDR1 and CDR2: LNHDA, SQIVND (reference sequence). Trimming shortened V by 1 base and J by 3 bases, and 15 bases separated the two germline ends. The length of the CDR3 is 16 residues. The chain links TRBV19 to TRBJ1-1; possibly TRBD1 for D (6 bases). The TCR sequence derives from a man between 18 and 35 years old in good health. The sample consisted of naive CD4+ T cells sorted from blood. Indicated subset: CD45RA+ positively selected. The CDR3 loop is CASSIARRQGHTEAFF. The CDR3 DNA is TGTGCCAGTAGTATAGCTAGGCGCCAGGGGCACACTGAAGCTTTCTTT. The variable domain in full, completed from reference TRBV19 and TRBJ1-1, reads DGGITQSPKYLFRKEGQNVTLSCEQNLNHDAMYWYRQDPGQGLRLIYYSQIVNDFQKGDIAEGYSVSREKKESFPLTVTSAQKNPTAFYLCASSIARRQGHTEAFFGQGTRLTVV.